The 25 T cell receptor beta chains below come from one sample, sequenced in a study of T cells in Graves' hyperthyroidism and ophthalmopathy (dated by TCRdb to the late 2010s). The library was obtained by multiplex PCR. Sequencing was performed on an Illumina HiSeq 2000. TCR beta CDR3 regions were amplified from RNA transcripts. For the first round of RT-PCR on the TCR CDR3, the HTBI primer set was used together with the Qiagen OneStep RT-PCR kit. The raw public reads went through TCRdb reprocessing: fastp at Q25, MiXCR clone calling, in-frame beta chains kept. Every CDR3 protein is listed once, alongside the most common genes and DNA of its rows. The sample table contains about 290,000 distinct CDR3 sequences; only one count was recorded for 13% to 15% of them. The ten largest account for over 25% of the sample. The specimen was blood. These receptor sequences come from a woman between 45 and 65 years old with Graves' hyperthyroidism that later progressed to Graves' ophthalmopathy.

This clonotype was counted ten times or more. This chain uses TRBV2 with TRBJ1-5; D gene uncertain. Germline values: CDR1 SNHLY, CDR2 FYNNEI. This CDR3 region has 15 residues. Trimming pared 4 bases from V and 0 bases from J, leaving 10 bases between. The CDR3 loop reads CASSGKGDSNQPQHF. The CDR3 coding sequence is TGTGCCAGCAGTGGGAAGGGAGATAGCAATCAGCCCCAGCATTTT.

This clonotype showed up many times. This chain joins TRBV7-2 and TRBJ2-7; no reliable D call. The CDR3 is made up of 17 amino acids. Trimming removed 1 base at V and 2 bases at J, with 18 bases between. Germline values: CDR1 SGHTA, CDR2 FQGNSA. CDR3 in amino acids: CASSLEFGTAFPYEQYF. The CDR3 DNA reads as TGTGCCAGCAGCTTAGAGTTCGGCACCGCCTTCCCCTACGAGCAGTACTTC.

This clonotype was counted at least ten times. The chain employs TRBV10-3 and TRBJ2-7; the match to TRBD2 covers 8 bases. V lost 9 bases and J lost 6; bases outside the gene matches: 13. The germline V gene encodes CDR1 ENHRY and CDR2 SYGVKD. This CDR3 has 14 residues. CDR3 nucleotides: TGTGCCATACAACTAGCGGAGGCCCAGGGCGAGCAGTACTTC. This translates into CAIQLAEAQGEQYF.

In this sample, this clonotype turned up many times. The chain employs TRBV10-3 and TRBJ2-1; D call uncertain. The CDR3 totals 12 residues. The ends were cut back, 8 bases at V and 0 bases at J, with 5 bases in the middle. From germline, CDR1 is ENHRY and CDR2 SYGVKD. CDR3 DNA sequence: TGTGCCATCGAAAGCTCCTACAATGAGCAGTTCTTC. Translated, it gives CAIESSYNEQFF.

This chain links TRBV7-3 with TRBJ2-6, with a possible D match to TRBD1 (5 bases). Trimming removed 5 bases from V and 2 bases from J, with 13 bases in between. Per germline, CDR1 SGHTA and CDR2 FQGTGA. The CDR3 loop spans 16 amino acids. The CDR3 bases are TGTGCCAGCAGCCCAGGGAATTCGGCTGGGGCCAACGTCCTGACTTTC. Protein sequence: CASSPGNSAGANVLTF.

This clonotype has at least ten counts. This rearrangement joins TRBV20-1 to TRBJ2-7, with 10 positions matching TRBD1. The CDR3 has 13 amino acids. The V gene end was trimmed by 5 bases and the J gene end by 4 bases; junction bases not matched to a gene: 5. Germline CDR1 is DFQATT and CDR2 is SNEGSKA (reference sequence). In DNA form, the CDR3 reads TGCAGTGCTGCGGACAGGGGGGGGTACGAGCAGTACTTC. This translates into CSAADRGGYEQYF.

This clonotype was recorded many times. The V and J genes are TRBV30 and TRBJ2-7; the match to TRBD2 covers 8 bases. CDR1 GTSNPN and CDR2 SVGIG come from the germline V gene (reference sequence). The CDR3 extends over 13 amino acids. The junction had 5 bases not matched to a gene; V was cut back by 0 bases and J by 7 bases. CDR3 residues: CAWSVGGRNEQYF. CDR3 in DNA: TGTGCCTGGAGTGTAGGCGGGAGGAATGAGCAGTACTTC.

This clonotype was observed at least ten times. V and J are TRBV30 and TRBJ1-2; possible D gene TRBD1, 6 bases. Trimming stripped 3 bases from V and 4 bases from J, with 15 bases between. CDR1 is GTSNPN and CDR2 is SVGIG in the germline V gene (reference sequence). The length of the CDR3 is 14 residues. The DNA of the CDR3 is TGTGCCTGGAGGCTACAGGGATCTATCTATGGCTACACCTTC. Amino acids: CAWRLQGSIYGYTF. The full variable domain, rest sourced from reference TRBV30 and TRBJ1-2, is SQTIHQWPATLVQPVGSPLSLECTVEGTSNPNLYWYRQAAGRGLQLLFYSVGIGQISSEVPQNLSASRPQDRQFILSSKKLLLSDSGFYLCAWRLQGSIYGYTFGSGTRLTVV.

This clonotype was seen repeatedly, ten times or more. This rearrangement joins TRBV6-5 to TRBJ2-7; D not certain. The CDR3 sequence is 15 residues long. V was trimmed by 2 bases and J by 5 bases, leaving 16 bases between them. CDR1 and CDR2 (germline): MNHEY, SVGAGI. The CDR3 is CASSYGVLVPHEQYF. CDR3 in DNA: TGTGCCAGCAGTTACGGCGTCCTGGTCCCCCACGAGCAGTACTTC.

This clonotype has more than one count but fewer than ten. The chain carries TRBV6-2 or TRBV6-3 and TRBJ1-4, with 10 bases matching TRBD1. After removal of 6 bases from V and 7 bases from J, the junction contained 2 bases not matched to a gene. CDR3 size: 13 residues. Per germline, CDR1 MNHEY and CDR2 SVGEGT. The CDR3 DNA sequence: TGTGCCAGCAGCCGACAGGGGGCTGAAAAACTGTTTTTT. Its translation: CASSRQGAEKLFF.

This clonotype was found many times. The CDR3 loop is CAISQGYGTEAFF. The CDR3 coding sequence is TGTGCCATCAGCCAGGGGTACGGCACTGAAGCTTTCTTT. The chain is built from TRBV10-3 and TRBJ1-1, with D tentatively TRBD1 (6 bases). CDR1 is ENHRY, CDR2 SYGVKD, per germline. The CDR3 is 13 residues long. Trimming stripped 6 bases from V and 4 bases from J, with 12 bases between.

This clonotype has only a few counts. The chain links TRBV13 to TRBJ1-4, with a possible D match to TRBD1 (6 bases). V was clipped by 3 bases and J by 3 bases, with 11 bases between them. CDR1 and CDR2 (germline): PRHDT, FYEKMQ (reference sequence). This CDR3 spans 15 amino acids. CDR3 sequence reads: CASSFQGTANEKLFF. CDR3 nucleotide sequence: TGTGCCAGCAGCTTCCAGGGGACGGCTAATGAAAAACTGTTTTTT.

This clonotype has at least ten counts. The chain combines TRBV29-1 with TRBJ2-5; tentative D call: TRBD1 (7 bases). CDR1 and CDR2 (germline): SQVTM, ANQGSEA. CDR3 length equals 12 residues. V was clipped by 4 bases and J by 4 bases, with 10 bases between them. This CDR3 is CSVGRGAETQYF. The CDR3 DNA reads TGCAGCGTTGGCAGGGGGGCAGAGACCCAGTACTTC.

This clonotype was counted ten times or more. The chain uses TRBV30 and TRBJ2-7; 7 bases fit TRBD1. Germline CDR1 GTSNPN, CDR2 SVGIG (reference sequence). This CDR3 spans 14 amino acids. The trim removed 2 bases at V and 5 bases at J, leaving 9 bases unmatched. DNA for the CDR3: TGTGCCTGGAGTCCCCGGACAGGATACGACGAGCAGTACTTC. Its translation: CAWSPRTGYDEQYF.

This clonotype was seen ten or more times. This sequence joins TRBV19 and TRBJ2-1; D is unresolved. Between the trimmed V and J ends, which lost 7 bases and 1 base, there was a span of 11 bases. CDR3 length: 14 residues. From germline, CDR1 is LNHDA and CDR2 SQIVND (reference sequence). DNA of the CDR3: TGTGCCAGTACCTCTCAGGCGTCCTACAATGAGCAGTTCTTC. Translated, it gives CASTSQASYNEQFF.

This rearrangement joins TRBV24-1 to TRBJ2-1, with D maybe TRBD2 (6 bases). The CDR3 extends over 14 amino acids. Germline assignment: CDR1 KGHDR and CDR2 SFDVKD. Trimming cost V 2 bases and J 5 bases, with 9 bases left between them. Written as DNA, the CDR3 is TGTGCCACCAGTGATTCTAGCGCGAACAATGAGCAGTTCTTC. Its protein is CATSDSSANNEQFF.

J is TRBJ1-4 and V is TRBV4-1; possibly TRBD1 for D (5 bases). CDR3 length: 13 amino acids. Trimming pared 3 bases from V and 8 bases from J, leaving 10 bases between. Germline V gives CDR1 MGHRA, CDR2 YSYEKL. The CDR3 nucleotides read TGCGCCAGCAGCCAGAGAGGGGCGGAAAAACTGTTTTTT. The encoded protein is CASSQRGAEKLFF.

The CDR3 region is CASSQDLLAGEQFF. The CDR3 coding sequence is TGTGCCAGCAGCCAAGACTTGCTAGCGGGGGAGCAGTTCTTC. The V call is TRBV3-1, the J call TRBJ2-1; 9 bases map to TRBD2. This CDR3 region has 14 residues. With 0 bases clipped from V and 10 bases from J, the junction kept 4 bases outside the gene matches. Germline CDR1 reads LGHDT; CDR2 reads YNNKEL (reference sequence).

This clonotype came up many times. The CDR3 loop reads CASSLPGTQETQYF. CDR3 nucleotide sequence: TGTGCCAGCAGTTTGCCGGGAACTCAAGAGACCCAGTACTTC. This sequence joins TRBV12-3 or TRBV12-4 and TRBJ2-5, with D possibly being TRBD2 (5 bases). This CDR3 is 14 amino acids long. V was shortened by 3 bases and J by 2 bases, with 10 bases between the two germline ends.

In its sample, this clonotype was seen many times. The V call is TRBV19, the J call TRBJ1-1, with 9 bases aligning to TRBD1. Germline CDR1 reads LNHDA; CDR2 reads SQIVND (reference sequence). The length of the CDR3 is 14 residues. V dropped 2 bases and J dropped 7; count of bases not matched to a gene: 5. The CDR3 nucleotides are TGTGCCAGTAGTATAAAATGGACAGGGGTTGAAGCTTTCTTT. This sequence encodes CASSIKWTGVEAFF.

This clonotype came up many times. The J gene is TRBJ1-2, the V gene TRBV2; TRBD1 matches at 7 bases. CDR1 is SNHLY and CDR2 is FYNNEI in the germline V gene. The ends lost 7 bases at V and 4 bases at J; junction bases unmatched: 6. The CDR3 spans 13 residues. CDR3: CASTWDRIYGYTF. The CDR3 DNA sequence: TGTGCCAGCACCTGGGACAGAATCTATGGCTACACCTTC.

This clonotype was observed many times. The chain joins TRBV29-1 to TRBJ1-5; D might be TRBD1 (5 bases). Looked up from germline, CDR1 is SQVTM and CDR2 is ANQGSEA. Trimming removed 6 bases from V and 1 base from J, with 16 bases in between. The CDR3 covers 15 residues. The CDR3: CSVSLGAASNQPQHF. CDR3 bases: TGCAGCGTGTCCTTAGGGGCGGCGAGCAATCAGCCCCAGCATTTT.

This clonotype was found a few times. The rearrangement joins TRBV30 to TRBJ2-1; D perhaps matches TRBD1 (5 bases). Germline V gene lookup returns CDR1 GTSNPN and CDR2 SVGIG (reference sequence). The V and J ends lost 1 base and 8 bases respectively, with 18 bases between them. This CDR3 contains 15 residues. The CDR3 DNA reads as TGTGCCTGGAGTGAGGGGCTAGTAAAAGGCCATGAGCAGTTCTTC. Translating gives CAWSEGLVKGHEQFF.

This clonotype came up a few times. The rearrangement joins TRBV28 to TRBJ2-3; D is perhaps TRBD1 or TRBD2 (6 bases each). The CDR3 loop spans 16 amino acids. V lost 7 bases and J 4 bases, leaving 21 bases between the germline ends. CDR1 is MDHEN and CDR2 is SYDVKM in the germline V gene. The CDR3 spells CASTSGAGESADTQYF. The CDR3 coding sequence is TGTGCCAGCACTTCGGGGGCAGGGGAATCCGCAGATACGCAGTATTTT.

This clonotype was detected many times. V and J are TRBV6-1 and TRBJ2-7; TRBD1 matches at 8 bases. The V and J ends lost 6 bases and 7 bases, in that order; junction bases with no gene match: 8. The length of the CDR3 is 13 residues. Germline lookup yields CDR1 MNHNS and CDR2 SASEGT. The CDR3 DNA reads as TGTGCCAGCAGAGAGACAGGGGCGGAGGAGCAGTACTTC. Protein: CASRETGAEEQYF.